Each of the 19 T cell receptor beta chains below was sequenced from the same sample in a study of OX40 agonist ivuxolimab in advanced cancers. Assay used: immunoSEQ multiplex PCR; TCRdb lists only in-frame clones, some missing. The table has some 41,000 clones, approximately 89% seen once. The sample was CD4+ or CD8+ T cells sorted from blood, taken in a trial of the OX40 agonist ivuxolimab. The receptor source for this set is an adult with an advanced solid tumor such as melanoma, head and neck, liver or kidney cancer.

This CDR3 is CASSNTRPLLRANYGYTF. Written as DNA, the CDR3 is TGTGCCAGCAGCAACACAAGACCCCTCCTCCGAGCTAACTATGGCTACACCTTC. This rearrangement joins TRBV7-2 to TRBJ1-2; D gene unclear. Germline CDR1 and CDR2: SGHTA and FQGNSA. The V gene lost 5 bases and the J gene lost 0 bases, with 22 bases spanning the gap. The CDR3 is 18 residues long.

The V gene is TRBV11-3, the J gene TRBJ2-1, with 11 nucleotides matching TRBD2. After removal of 2 bases from V and 6 bases from J, the junction contained 0 bases not matched to a gene. Per the germline V gene, CDR1 is SGHNT and CDR2 is YENEEA. The CDR3 is made up of 14 amino acids. CDR3 residues: CASSLLAGGNEQFF. The CDR3, as DNA: TGTGCCAGCAGCTTACTAGCGGGAGGCAATGAGCAGTTCTTC.

The J gene is TRBJ1-4, the V gene TRBV6-6; 8 nucleotides match TRBD1. Germline assignment: CDR1 MNHNY and CDR2 SVGAGI (reference sequence). The CDR3 is 16 residues long. V lost 5 bases to trimming and J lost 3 bases; unmatched junction nucleotides: 8. The CDR3 is CASSPARGQANEKLFF. CDR3 sequence (DNA): TGTGCCAGCAGTCCCGCCAGGGGGCAGGCTAATGAAAAACTGTTTTTT.

V and J are TRBV6-5 and TRBJ2-7; D is perhaps TRBD1 (5 bases). The germline CDR1 and CDR2 sequences are MNHEY and SVGAGI. The CDR3 sequence is 14 residues long. The V end lost 5 bases, the J end lost 4 bases, and 15 bases lay between the germline ends. The CDR3 DNA follows: TGTGCCAGCAGTCAGGGAAGGGTAGGGTACGAGCAGTACTTC. This encodes CASSQGRVGYEQYF.

Details on this clone: Germline is not matched at one junction end, which may reflect a read error. CDR3 sequence (DNA): TGTGCCAGCAGTTACCTCTCTCCGACTAGCACCGATACGCAGTATTTT. Amino acids: CASSYLSPTSTDTQYF. The J gene is TRBJ2-3, the V gene TRBV28; 7 bases align to TRBD2. The CDR3 is 16 residues long. In germline, CDR1 is MDHEN, CDR2 SYDVKM.

V and J are TRBV14 and TRBJ2-1; 9 bases align to TRBD1. V lost 1 base and J lost 6; bases outside the gene matches: 13. This CDR3 spans 18 amino acids. The germline gives CDR1 SGHDN, CDR2 FVKESK. The CDR3 region has the DNA TGTGCCAGCAGCCAAGTAGATCTAAAGGAGGACAGGGGCAATGAGCAGTTCTTC. Translation: CASSQVDLKEDRGNEQFF.

The chain is built from TRBV4-1 and TRBJ2-5, with unresolved D. V was trimmed by 0 bases and J by 2 bases, leaving 13 bases between them. Germline CDR1 reads MGHRA; CDR2 reads YSYEKL. This CDR3 is 16 amino acids long. The CDR3: CASSQDPSTRQETQYF. DNA for the CDR3: TGCGCCAGCAGCCAAGATCCCTCCACCCGACAAGAGACCCAGTACTTC.

The chain links TRBV28 to TRBJ1-3; D might be TRBD1 (5 bases). V lost 7 bases to trimming and J lost 3 bases, with 16 bases between them. From germline, CDR1 is MDHEN and CDR2 SYDVKM. There are 15 residues in the CDR3. CDR3 coding DNA: TGTGCCAGCACCTGGGGACGGACTATTGGAAACACCATATATTTT. It encodes CASTWGRTIGNTIYF. The variable domain in full, completed from reference TRBV28 and TRBJ1-3, reads DVKVTQSSRYLVKRTGEKVFLECVQDMDHENMFWYRQDPGLGLRLIYFSYDVKMKEKGDIPEGYSVSREKKERFSLILESASTNQTSMYLCASTWGRTIGNTIYFGEGSWLTVV.

This chain links TRBV7-9 with TRBJ2-2, with 9 bases lining up with TRBD1. Germline CDR1 and CDR2: SEHNR and FQNEAQ (reference sequence). V was pared by 5 bases and J by 5 bases, with 9 bases of the junction left unmatched. This CDR3 spans 16 amino acids. In DNA, the CDR3 is TGTGCCAGCAGCCTATGGGACAGGGCGATGACCGGGGAGCTGTTTTTT. This encodes CASSLWDRAMTGELFF.

This rearrangement joins TRBV5-8 to TRBJ1-4, with 7 positions matching TRBD1. CDR1 is SGHTS, CDR2 YDEGEE, per germline. The V segment lost 4 bases and the J segment 15 bases; nucleotides outside the gene matches: 15. The CDR3 has 14 amino acids. The CDR3 coding sequence is TGTGCCAGCAGCCCCCCAGGATGGGGCAGGGGGGTGTTTTTT. This sequence encodes CASSPPGWGRGVFF. Filled out from reference TRBV5-8 and TRBJ1-4, the complete variable domain reads EAGVTQSPTHLIKTRGQQATLRCSPISGHTSVYWYQQALGLGLQFLLWYDEGEERNRGNFPPRFSGRQFPNYSSELNVNALELEDSALYLCASSPPGWGRGVFFGSGTQLSVL.

The chain uses TRBV5-4 and TRBJ2-5; D perhaps matches TRBD1 (6 bases). The CDR3 totals 13 residues. V was cut by 4 bases and J by 5 bases, with 12 bases left in between. Germline loops: CDR1 SGHNT, CDR2 YYREEE (reference sequence). The CDR3 sequence: CASSLQGRETQYF. The CDR3 DNA reads TGTGCCAGCAGCCTACAGGGAAGGGAGACCCAGTACTTC.

The chain has TRBV19 and TRBJ1-1; D is unclear. This CDR3 is 11 amino acids long. Deletions cut 7 bases from V and 1 base from J, with 4 bases between. Germline lookup yields CDR1 LNHDA and CDR2 SQIVND (reference sequence). The chain's CDR3 is CASKENTEAFF. In nucleotides, the CDR3 is TGTGCCAGTAAGGAGAACACTGAAGCTTTCTTT.

The chain is built from TRBV12-5 and TRBJ2-4; D possibly corresponds to TRBD2 (7 bases). CDR1 and CDR2 from the germline V gene are LGHNT and FRNRAP. This CDR3 region has 17 residues. V dropped 4 bases and J dropped 3 bases, with 19 bases sitting between them. CDR3 region: CASGSPRGGGGKNIQYF. In nucleotides, the CDR3 is TGTGCTAGTGGTTCCCCTAGAGGGGGGGGTGGCAAAAACATTCAGTACTTC.

The chain has TRBV5-6 and TRBJ2-7; D is uncertain. This CDR3 has 14 residues. Trimming removed 1 base at V and 4 bases at J, with 12 bases between. Germline CDR1 is SGHDT and CDR2 is YYEEEE. The CDR3 loop reads CASSLLAPRYEQYF. CDR3 DNA sequence: TGTGCCAGCAGCTTGCTTGCCCCTCGGTACGAGCAGTACTTC.

CDR3 DNA: TGTGCCTGGAGTAGAGACAGCTATGGCTACACCTTC. Translating it yields CAWSRDSYGYTF. This chain uses TRBV30 with TRBJ1-2, with D maybe TRBD1 (5 bases). Looked up from germline, CDR1 is GTSNPN and CDR2 is SVGIG (reference sequence). Trimming shortened V by 2 bases and J by 4 bases, and 8 bases separated the two germline ends. There are 12 residues in the CDR3.

V gene TRBV28 combines with J gene TRBJ1-4; unclear D gene. The CDR3 consists of 15 residues. CDR1 is MDHEN, CDR2 SYDVKM, per germline. V lost 5 bases to trimming and J lost 0 bases, with 10 bases between them. The CDR3 sequence is CASSRAGTTNEKLFF. DNA of the CDR3: TGTGCCAGCAGTCGAGCGGGTACAACTAATGAAAAACTGTTTTTT.

This clone was recorded only once. This chain connects TRBV9 to TRBJ2-3; no definite D call. The length of the CDR3 is 14 residues. The V end was cut by 6 bases, the J end by 4 bases, with 15 bases between. Per the germline V gene, CDR1 is SGDLS and CDR2 is YYNGEE. The CDR3 here is CASTTFLEADTQYF. CDR3 bases: TGTGCCAGCACCACCTTTTTAGAAGCAGATACGCAGTATTTT. Together with reference TRBV9 and TRBJ2-3, the CDR3 gives the full variable domain: DSGVTQTPKHLITATGQRVTLRCSPRSGDLSVYWYQQSLDQGLQFLIQYYNGEERAKGNILERFSAQQFPDLHSELNLSSLELGDSALYFCASTTFLEADTQYFGPGTRLTVL.

The chain has TRBV5-1 and TRBJ1-4; D unclear. Germline CDR1 and CDR2: SGHRS and YFSETQ. The CDR3 sequence is 13 residues long. The V end lost 1 base, the J end lost 12 bases, and 13 bases lay between the germline ends. CDR3 coding DNA: TGCGCCAGCAGCTTGTCGGATTCAGGTCAACTGTTTTTT. This gives the protein CASSLSDSGQLFF. Together with reference TRBV5-1 and TRBJ1-4, the CDR3 gives the full variable domain: KAGVTQTPRYLIKTRGQQVTLSCSPISGHRSVSWYQQTPGQGLQFLFEYFSETQRNKGNFPGRFSGRQFSNSRSEMNVSTLELGDSALYLCASSLSDSGQLFFGSGTQLSVL.

The chain has TRBV7-2 and TRBJ1-4; D gene ambiguous. The germline gives CDR1 SGHTA, CDR2 FQGNSA. V dropped 4 bases and J dropped 6 bases, with 9 bases sitting between them. CDR3 length: 13 residues. The CDR3 nucleotides read TGTGCCAGCAGCTATGGGAATGATGAAAAACTGTTTTTT. Translation: CASSYGNDEKLFF.